This record covers a single T cell receptor (gamma chain). The antigen it binds to is not known. Per-nucleotide qualities are absent, and no much larger clonotype sits a single base away. RNA was extracted with the RNeasy mini kit and reverse transcribed using Superscript III. CDR3 amplicons were produced by multiplex PCR using pooled V-gene forward primers and a constant-region reverse primer with Illumina adaptor overhangs. Amplicons were gel-purified, then indexed with Nextera index primers over about 8 extra PCR cycles and purified with AMPure XP beads. Libraries were sequenced on an Illumina MiSeq with paired-end 250 bp reads, dual indexing and roughly 19% PhiX spike-in. The study's own analysis went as follows. Read quality was checked with FastQC, and TRG read pairs were merged using ea-utils fastq-join. Annotation of sequences was performed with IMGT/HighV-QUEST, only productive sequences with unambiguous V-gene assignment were retained, and clonotypes were defined by identical CDR3 sequence. For downstream analysis, the tools were VDJtools 1.1.1, tcR 2.2.3, Treemap and vegan Shannon diversity in R 3.4.4. For TCRdb, the public reads were processed anew by CATT, and duplicate DNA sequences were folded into one row. TCRdb assigned the V and J calls; the authors' analysis was not used. The sample table holds tens of thousands of gamma-chain clones, of which 20% to 25% were seen once. Under 2% of the sample goes to the ten largest clones.

The sample belongs to a study of Vδ1+ human thymocytes (dated by TCRdb to the late 2010s). Regarding the complete study: As a data resource, the study described the mRNA-level TRG and TRD CDR3 repertoires found in highly purified Vdelta1+ thymocytes taken from young children. Validation of the multiplex-based CDR3 amplicon strategy against 5'RACE-based CDR3 amplicon generation methods had been performed previously.

The germline V and J ends show losses of 8 bases and 1 base respectively, and no gene match explains 13 bases of the junction. Reading from cysteine to phenylalanine, the CDR3 counts 16 amino acids. Kept here is only the CDR3 DNA, which spans 48 bases and is read in frame from base 1. CDR1 and CDR2 (EGSTGY, YDSYTSSV) derive from the germline V gene. Thymic samples were depleted of alphabeta T cells, then CD3+ TCRVdelta1+ TCRVdelta2- thymocytes were FACS-sorted. A purity of roughly 97% to 99.6% was achieved for sorted Vdelta1+ thymocytes. The thymic specimens were obtained from fewer than ten paediatric patients who were undergoing corrective cardiac surgery and ranged in age from roughly 5 days to 15 months. After the thymic tissue was dispersed, mononuclear cells were isolated using a Histopaque-1077 density gradient. Staining used anti-TCRVdelta1 clone TS8.2, anti-TCRVdelta2 clone B6, anti-CD3 clone HIT3a and anti-TCRalphabeta clone IP26 antibodies.

Here is what the overall study found, with its caveats: Because unexpected Vdelta2 sequences could lead to misinterpretation of bulk repertoire data, the authors recommended using highly purified populations and single-cell validation. No clustering by age or sex was observed, so analyses did not stratify donors by these variables. Even though sort purity was high, approximately 21% of thymic TRD sequences were Vdelta2 (and few were Vdelta3), which was not the case for the peripheral blood Vdelta1+ controls. Thymic TRG and TRD repertoires appeared highly polyclonal with Gaussian CDR3 length distributions, unlike oligoclonal peripheral blood repertoires. Many TRG clonotypes were found to be shared between donors (up to roughly 7x10^3), whereas TRD repertoires were found to be essentially private (max about 120 shared).

The sequence links TRGV4 to TRGJP2. This TCR derives from a girl less than two years old who had congenital heart surgery. Sequenced: Vdelta1+ gamma-delta thymocytes from the thymus. The cell subset or site tag for this specimen amounts to: FACS-sorted CD3+ TCRalphabeta- TCRVdelta1+ TCRVdelta2- thymocytes. The CDR3 region: CATFVGVGSSDWIKTF. In nucleotides, the sequence is TGTGCCACCTTCGTGGGGGTGGGTAGTAGTGATTGGATCAAGACGTTT.